The 26 T cell receptor beta chains below were found in one sample sequenced in a study of beta chain features in type 1 diabetes. These receptors have no known antigen. Expressed TCRB transcripts were sequenced because the isolated RNA had all been reverse transcribed beforehand. Sequencing was performed with immunoSEQ multiplex PCR; in TCRdb, only in-frame clones are kept and a portion is missing. The sample has around 280,000 clones; over 14% are singletons. Findings and caveats of the study: Significant though moderate, a shortening of TCRB CDR3s appeared in all four CD4+ subsets of Type 1 diabetes patients.

Sequencing was done on a sample of naive CD4+ T cells from blood. The receptors were sampled from a man aged 18 to 35 with type 1 diabetes.

V gene TRBV2 combines with J gene TRBJ2-3; possibly TRBD2 for D (6 bases). V was pared by 4 bases and J by 2 bases, with 13 bases between. CDR3 length equals 15 residues. Germline lookup yields CDR1 SNHLY and CDR2 FYNNEI. The CDR3 sequence: CASSAQGDFTDTQYF. DNA for the CDR3: TGTGCCAGCAGTGCGCAAGGGGACTTCACAGATACGCAGTATTTT.

This clone was detected a few times. The rearrangement uses TRBV7-9 and TRBJ2-3; 7 nucleotides match TRBD2. In germline, CDR1 is SEHNR, CDR2 FQNEAQ (reference sequence). The V gene end was trimmed by 5 bases and the J gene end by 0 bases; junction bases not matched to a gene: 5. The CDR3 is made up of 15 amino acids. The CDR3 DNA follows: TGTGCCAGCAGCCGGGGCGGGGGTAGCACAGATACGCAGTATTTT. Translating it yields CASSRGGGSTDTQYF.

This clone has more than one count but fewer than ten. One end of the junction does not line up with germline, which may come from a read error. The chain employs TRBV30 and TRBJ2-1; TRBD2 aligns across 11 bases. This CDR3 spans 13 amino acids. Germline CDR1 is GTSNPN and CDR2 is SVGIG (reference sequence). In nucleotides, the CDR3 is TGTGCCTGGAGGGTACTAGCGGGAGCCCATTCGGTCTTC. Its translation is CAWRVLAGAHSVF.

The V and J genes are TRBV5-1 and TRBJ1-5; D unclear. Deletions cut 2 bases from V and 0 bases from J, with 6 bases between. The CDR3 is 14 residues long. Germline CDR1 is SGHRS and CDR2 is YFSETQ. As DNA, the CDR3 is TGCGCCAGCAGCTTAACACCTAGCAATCAGCCCCAGCATTTT. Its protein product is CASSLTPSNQPQHF.

The rearrangement links TRBV5-4 to TRBJ2-3; D not certain. Germline CDR1 reads SGHNT; CDR2 reads YYREEE (reference sequence). The germline V and J ends were trimmed by 0 bases and 1 base, with 6 bases remaining between them. The length of the CDR3 is 14 residues. CDR3 sequence: CASSLAAGTDTQYF. The CDR3 DNA follows: TGTGCCAGCAGCTTGGCCGCAGGCACAGATACGCAGTATTTT.

This chain joins TRBV4-2 and TRBJ2-1; 7 bases are a match to TRBD1. The V segment lost 1 base and the J segment 6 bases; nucleotides outside the gene matches: 9. CDR3 length: 16 amino acids. Germline V gene lookup returns CDR1 LGHNA and CDR2 YNFKEQ. CDR3 protein: CASSQVRLAGGNEQFF. The CDR3 DNA reads TGTGCCAGCAGCCAAGTTCGGTTGGCAGGGGGCAATGAGCAGTTCTTC.

Only a few counts were recorded for this clone. The V gene is TRBV13, the J gene TRBJ1-2, with 10 bases fitting TRBD1. The trim removed 10 bases at V and 1 base at J, leaving 21 bases unmatched. Germline V gives CDR1 PRHDT, CDR2 FYEKMQ (reference sequence). CDR3 length: 19 amino acids. The CDR3, as DNA: TGTGCCACCCTCTGGACAGGGGGGAGAAGAGGCCAGAGTAACTATGGCTACACCTTC. It specifies CATLWTGGRRGQSNYGYTF. The full variable domain, with the rest looked up from reference TRBV13 and TRBJ1-2, is AAGVIQSPRHLIKEKRETATLKCYPIPRHDTVYWYQQGPGQDPQFLISFYEKMQSDKGSIPDRFSAQQFSDYHSELNMSSLELGDSALYFCATLWTGGRRGQSNYGYTFGSGTRLTVV.

This clone was detected only a few times. The chain employs TRBV19 and TRBJ2-7; 8 bases line up with TRBD1. This CDR3 has 13 residues. The trim removed 9 bases at V and 2 bases at J, leaving 6 bases unmatched. Germline assignment: CDR1 LNHDA and CDR2 SQIVND (reference sequence). CDR3 loop: CASAGQETYEQYF. The CDR3 nucleotides are TGTGCCAGCGCGGGACAGGAGACCTACGAGCAGTACTTC.

This clone was observed a few times. This chain joins TRBV6-5 and TRBJ2-1; 14 positions match TRBD2. Germline V CDR1 and CDR2: MNHEY, SVGAGI. V shed 4 bases, J shed 15 bases, and the junction held 5 bases outside the gene matches. This CDR3 is 13 amino acids long. In nucleotides, the CDR3 is TGTGCCAGCAGTTCGGGACTAGCGGGAGTGGTGTTCTTC. Translation gives CASSSGLAGVVFF.

A few counts support this clone. The same CDR3 arises from other DNA sequences in this sample as well. The gene calls are TRBV9 and TRBJ1-5; 7 bases map to TRBD1. CDR3 length equals 15 residues. The V gene end was trimmed by 0 bases and the J gene end by 1 base; junction bases not matched to a gene: 1. The germline V gene has CDR1 SGDLS and CDR2 YYNGEE. The CDR3 DNA reads as TGTGCCAGCAGCGTAGCGGGACAGAGCAATCAGCCCCAGCATTTT. Residues: CASSVAGQSNQPQHF.

The table lists this clone with a few counts. This sample also contains other DNA sequences that code for the same CDR3. The chain has TRBV7-2 and TRBJ2-2, with D possibly TRBD1 on 5 matching bases. The germline V gene encodes CDR1 SGHTA and CDR2 FQGNSA. The CDR3 totals 13 residues. V was shortened by 5 bases and J by 4 bases, with 8 bases between the two germline ends. CDR3: CASSLRGTGELFF. DNA for the CDR3: TGTGCCAGCAGCCTAAGGGGCACCGGGGAGCTGTTTTTT.

The genes are TRBV28 and TRBJ1-5; TRBD1 agrees at 8 bases. The CDR3 extends over 15 amino acids. J was trimmed by 0 bases and V by 6 bases; bases with no gene match: 4. CDR1 is MDHEN and CDR2 is SYDVKM in the germline V gene. CDR3 DNA sequence: TGTGCCAGCAGCGACGGACAGGGTAGCAATCAGCCCCAGCATTTT. As protein: CASSDGQGSNQPQHF.

This clone has just a few counts. The rearrangement joins TRBV18 to TRBJ1-2; 9 bases map to TRBD1. The CDR3 is made up of 16 amino acids. The V segment lost 0 bases and the J segment 4 bases; nucleotides outside the gene matches: 6. Per the germline V gene, CDR1 is KGHSH and CDR2 is LQKENI. CDR3 bases: TGTGCCAGCTCACCACCAGGTGACAGGGGGACCTATGGCTACACCTTC. It encodes CASSPPGDRGTYGYTF. Filled out from reference TRBV18 and TRBJ1-2, the complete variable domain reads NAGVMQNPRHLVRRRGQEARLRCSPMKGHSHVYWYRQLPEEGLKFMVYLQKENIIDESGMPKERFSAEFPKEGPSILRIQQVVRGDSAAYFCASSPPGDRGTYGYTFGSGTRLTVV.

The V and J genes are TRBV12-5 and TRBJ2-2; 7 bases agree with TRBD2. The CDR3 covers 17 residues. V trimming: 0 bases; J trimming: 4 bases; junction bases outside the gene matches: 8. Germline CDR1 and CDR2: LGHNT and FRNRAP. The CDR3, as DNA: TGTGCTAGTGGTTTGGTCGTGGGGGGGGGAGGCACCGGGGAGCTGTTTTTT. The encoded protein is CASGLVVGGGGTGELFF.

V gene TRBV2 combines with J gene TRBJ2-7; a weak D match, TRBD1 (6 bases). V was pared by 6 bases and J by 4 bases, with 19 bases between. This CDR3 region has 15 residues. Germline V gives CDR1 SNHLY, CDR2 FYNNEI. The CDR3 protein is CASSRTAQGEYEQYF. The CDR3 region has the DNA TGTGCCAGCAGCCGGACAGCCCAAGGGGAATACGAGCAGTACTTC.

The rearrangement uses TRBV2 and TRBJ2-1, with D possibly TRBD2 on 6 matching bases. The CDR3 extends over 16 amino acids. The germline V and J ends were trimmed by 3 bases and 5 bases, with 17 bases remaining between them. Per germline, CDR1 SNHLY and CDR2 FYNNEI. The CDR3 region is CASSERVASVHNEQFF. The CDR3 DNA sequence: TGTGCCAGCAGTGAGCGGGTGGCTAGCGTACACAATGAGCAGTTCTTC.

The chain couples TRBV6-6 to TRBJ1-2, with TRBD1 matching 8 bases. Germline V gives CDR1 MNHNY, CDR2 SVGAGI (reference sequence). The V and J ends lost 4 bases and 7 bases, in that order; junction bases with no gene match: 5. This CDR3 has 13 residues. The CDR3 nucleotides are TGTGCCAGCAGTTCTCAGGGGGCCTCTGGCTACACCTTC. Translated, it gives CASSSQGASGYTF.

The chain employs TRBV9 and TRBJ2-1; possible D gene TRBD2, 6 bases. The CDR3 is made up of 15 amino acids. The V end lost 0 bases, the J end lost 9 bases, and 16 bases lay between the germline ends. Germline CDR1 SGDLS, CDR2 YYNGEE. The CDR3 sequence: CASSVDLRGSSEQFF. CDR3 coding DNA: TGTGCCAGCAGCGTAGATCTGCGGGGTTCATCTGAGCAGTTCTTC.

The chain employs TRBV7-9 and TRBJ2-3, with 9 bases lining up with TRBD2. CDR3 length equals 14 residues. V was pared by 5 bases and J by 6 bases, with 6 bases of the junction left unmatched. Germline V gene lookup returns CDR1 SEHNR and CDR2 FQNEAQ (reference sequence). The CDR3 spells CASSNSGSGDTQYF. CDR3 sequence (DNA): TGTGCCAGCAGCAATAGCGGGAGTGGCGATACGCAGTATTTT.

This clone was picked up a small number of times. V gene TRBV9 combines with J gene TRBJ2-3; TRBD1 matches at 10 bases. The junction had 8 bases not matched to a gene; V was cut back by 3 bases and J by 1 base. The length of the CDR3 is 17 residues. The germline gives CDR1 SGDLS, CDR2 YYNGEE. The CDR3 protein is CASSETSGQGGTDTQYF. The CDR3 coding sequence is TGTGCCAGCAGCGAAACTTCCGGACAGGGGGGCACAGATACGCAGTATTTT.

The DNA for the CDR3 is TGTGCCAGCAGTCCCCCGACATGGAACACTGAAGCTTTCTTT. Translation: CASSPPTWNTEAFF. The gene calls are TRBV28 and TRBJ1-1, with D unclear. The CDR3 is made up of 14 amino acids. CDR1 is MDHEN and CDR2 is SYDVKM in the germline V gene. Trimming removed 5 bases at V and 1 base at J, with 11 bases between.

This clone was seen a handful of times. V is TRBV28 and J is TRBJ2-7, with no clear D. CDR1 and CDR2 (germline): MDHEN, SYDVKM. V gave up 11 bases and J gave up 5 bases, with 22 bases separating them. This CDR3 is built from 14 residues. CDR3 in amino acids: CAVHKPPEAHEQYF. In DNA, the CDR3 is TGTGCCGTACATAAACCGCCTGAGGCTCACGAGCAGTACTTC.

CDR3 amino acids: CASSFYTAGGNAFF. The CDR3 DNA reads TGTGCCAGCAGCTTCTACACAGCGGGAGGAAATGCGTTCTTC. The chain carries TRBV7-9 and TRBJ2-1, with 9 positions matching TRBD2. This CDR3 spans 14 amino acids. Germline CDR1 and CDR2: SEHNR and FQNEAQ (reference sequence). V lost 3 bases to trimming and J lost 15 bases; unmatched junction nucleotides: 12.

This clone showed up just once. The chain joins TRBV14 to TRBJ2-7; possible D gene TRBD2, 6 bases. In germline, CDR1 is SGHDN, CDR2 FVKESK. The CDR3 consists of 13 residues. The V and J ends lost 5 bases and 4 bases respectively, with 12 bases between them. CDR3 DNA: TGTGCCAGCAGCTTATCGGGGGTTTACGAGCAGTACTTC. This translates into CASSLSGVYEQYF.

This clone has only a few counts. The chain carries TRBV7-9 and TRBJ2-5; D may be TRBD2 (6 bases). The CDR3 runs to 15 residues. Germline V gene sequence: CDR1 SEHNR, CDR2 FQNEAQ (reference sequence). The V and J ends lost 3 bases and 4 bases respectively, with 15 bases between them. CDR3 bases: TGTGCCAGCAGCTTCGGCCGGGAGAGTCGAGAGACCCAGTACTTC. It yields the protein CASSFGRESRETQYF.

Worth noting for this clone: An end of the junction differs from the germline gene, which may be a read error. The chain carries TRBV15 and TRBJ1-5; D possibly corresponds to TRBD1 (5 bases). Looked up from germline, CDR1 is LNHNV and CDR2 is YYDKDF (reference sequence). The CDR3 has 17 amino acids. CDR3 sequence reads: CTTSRDNGRTSREPQHF. CDR3 nucleotide sequence: TGTACCACCAGCAGAGATAACGGACGGACATCCAGGGAGCCCCAGCATTTT.